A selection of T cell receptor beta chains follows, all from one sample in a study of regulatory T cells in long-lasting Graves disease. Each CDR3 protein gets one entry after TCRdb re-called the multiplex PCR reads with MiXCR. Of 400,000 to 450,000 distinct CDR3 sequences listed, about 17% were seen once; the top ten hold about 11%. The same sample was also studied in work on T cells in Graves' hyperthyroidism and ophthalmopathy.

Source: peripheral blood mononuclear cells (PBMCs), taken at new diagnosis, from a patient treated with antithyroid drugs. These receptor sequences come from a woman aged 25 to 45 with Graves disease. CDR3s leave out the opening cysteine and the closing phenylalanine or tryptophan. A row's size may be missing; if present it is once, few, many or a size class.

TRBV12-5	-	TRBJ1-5	AQPHPGDQPQH
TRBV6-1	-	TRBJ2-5	ASRGRSQETQY
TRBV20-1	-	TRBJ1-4	SARDLTGLEIEKLF
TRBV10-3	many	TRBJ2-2	AISESRRMERRANTGELF
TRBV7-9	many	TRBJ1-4	ASSSPRDRRNEKLF
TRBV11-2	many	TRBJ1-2	ASSLDGAGVYGYT
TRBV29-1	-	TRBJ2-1	SVEGEAGSYNEQF
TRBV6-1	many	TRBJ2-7	ASSTRAGDSEQY
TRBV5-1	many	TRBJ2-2	ASSRLGSWAGGPEDTGELF
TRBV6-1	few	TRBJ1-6	ATQRGRLH
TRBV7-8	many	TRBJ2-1	ASSFLGLAGVEDEQF
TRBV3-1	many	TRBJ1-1	ASSREGSTEAF
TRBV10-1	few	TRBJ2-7	ASSGSKAGVREQY
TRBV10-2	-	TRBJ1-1	AANGPPGTRDTEAF
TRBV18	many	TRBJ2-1	ASSLAADNEQF
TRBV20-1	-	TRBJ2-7	SARDRRRTYEQY
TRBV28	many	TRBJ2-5	ASSAGTRLSETQY
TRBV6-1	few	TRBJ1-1	ASSPARQNMNTEAF
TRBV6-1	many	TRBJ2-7	ASRLTLGLSYEQY
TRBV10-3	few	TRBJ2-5	AISERDVSGETQY
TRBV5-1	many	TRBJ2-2	ASSLRRPSGGELF
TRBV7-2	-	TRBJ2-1	ASSLAGRGNEQF
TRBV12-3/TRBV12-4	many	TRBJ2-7	ASSFGYTYEQY
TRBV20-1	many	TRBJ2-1	SARQGRSYNEQF
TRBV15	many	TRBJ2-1	ATSRAGTSGRVEQF
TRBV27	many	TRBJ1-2	ASSQYRTGYGYT
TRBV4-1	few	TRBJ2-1	ASSQLAGTSTNEQF
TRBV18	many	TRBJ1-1	ASSQVEEAF
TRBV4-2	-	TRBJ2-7	ASSQDRAASGGTYEQY
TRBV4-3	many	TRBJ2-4	ASSQEVNRPMY
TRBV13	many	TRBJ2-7	ASSFRGQGKYEQY
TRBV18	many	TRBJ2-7	ASSLLRDEQY
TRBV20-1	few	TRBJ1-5	SARDDRDNQPQH
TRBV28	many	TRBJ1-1	ASSLPRNTEAF
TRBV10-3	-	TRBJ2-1	AISRGLTGGNEQF
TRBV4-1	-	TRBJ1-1	ASSPRDTTYTEAF
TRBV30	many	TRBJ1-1	AWSDLSTEAF
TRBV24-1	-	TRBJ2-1	ATSDLQRPHNEQF
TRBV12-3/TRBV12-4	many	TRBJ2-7	ASSDGMAQY
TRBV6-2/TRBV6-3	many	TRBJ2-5	ASSYGNRVRETQY